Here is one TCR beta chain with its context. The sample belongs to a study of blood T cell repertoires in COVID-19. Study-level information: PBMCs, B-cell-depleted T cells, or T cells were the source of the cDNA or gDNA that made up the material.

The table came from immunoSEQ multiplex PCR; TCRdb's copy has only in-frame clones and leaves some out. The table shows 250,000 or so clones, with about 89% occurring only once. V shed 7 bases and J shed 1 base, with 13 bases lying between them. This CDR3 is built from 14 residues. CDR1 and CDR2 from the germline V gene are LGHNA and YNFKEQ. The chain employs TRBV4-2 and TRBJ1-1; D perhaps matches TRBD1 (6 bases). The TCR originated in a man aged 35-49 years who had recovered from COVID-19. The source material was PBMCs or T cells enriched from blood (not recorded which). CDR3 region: CASKQDRQNTEAFF. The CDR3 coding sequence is TGTGCCAGCAAACAGGACAGACAGAACACTGAAGCTTTCTTT.